Listed here is a single T cell receptor beta chain. Germline V gives CDR1 ENHRY, CDR2 SYGVKD. V was clipped by 3 bases and J by 5 bases; unmatched bases: 9. The CDR3 totals 16 residues. Authors' data handling: Estimates of nucleated cell counts were drawn from the amplification of reference gene primers. TCRdb keeps only in-frame clones here, not all; method: immunoSEQ multiplex PCR. That table supplies the V and J calls and clone size; D and trimming were determined from the DNA. Of approximately 150,000 clones listed, around 87% are singletons. The source of the sample is a study of blood T cell repertoires in COVID-19. Turning to the study itself: The samples span acute and convalescent COVID-19 from the United States, Italy and Spain. Nucleic acid was either cDNA or gDNA, and it came from T cells, B-cell-depleted T cells, or PBMCs.

The V call is TRBV10-3, the J call TRBJ1-5, with 8 nucleotides matching TRBD1. The source of this sequence is a woman between 55 and 75 years old with active or convalescent COVID-19. The sequenced sample consisted of peripheral blood. CDR3 nucleotides: TGTGCCATCAGTGACTCCCTAGGACAGGGTCATCAGCCCCAGCATTTT. This translates into CAISDSLGQGHQPQHF.